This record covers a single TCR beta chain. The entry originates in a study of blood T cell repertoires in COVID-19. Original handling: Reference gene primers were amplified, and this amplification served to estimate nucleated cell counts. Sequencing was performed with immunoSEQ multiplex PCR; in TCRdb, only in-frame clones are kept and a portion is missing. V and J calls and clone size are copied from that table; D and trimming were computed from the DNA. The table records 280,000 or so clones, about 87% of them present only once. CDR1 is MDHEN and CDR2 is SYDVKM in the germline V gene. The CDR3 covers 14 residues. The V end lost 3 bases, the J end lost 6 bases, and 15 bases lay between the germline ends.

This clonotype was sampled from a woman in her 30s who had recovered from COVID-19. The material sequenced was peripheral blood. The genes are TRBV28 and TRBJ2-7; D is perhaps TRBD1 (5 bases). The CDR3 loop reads CASSLGRSFSEQYF. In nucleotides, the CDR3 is TGTGCCAGCAGTTTGGGGCGATCATTTAGCGAGCAGTACTTC.